This TCR beta chain appears in the sequencing data of a study of monozygotic twins with inflammatory bowel disease. Study conclusions and caveats: Reduced clonotype sharing with other individuals was observed in IBD patients relative to healthy twins, especially with disease activity.

Concerning this clonotype itself: The antigen is undetermined.

It was approximately 3,500 ng of total RNA that each TCR library used. UMIs containing a 6-nucleotide sample barcode were added via template switching. Following a re-call of the 5' RACE reads, TCRdb has one entry per CDR3 protein and lacks DNA. The sample holds about 210,000 distinct CDR3 sequences. The CDR3 loop spans 14 amino acids. Germline-derived CDR1 and CDR2 are MNHEY and SVGAGI. The J gene is TRBJ2-1, the V gene TRBV6-5; TCRdb selects TRBD1, and the lack of DNA leaves this call unchecked. The sequence came from a human donor with ulcerative colitis or Crohn's disease, or a healthy co-twin of an affected twin (not recorded which). Input material: blood. The CDR3 spells CASSWGTGGHEQFF.